These 15 T cell receptor beta chains were all obtained from the same sample, sequenced in a study of T cells in Graves' hyperthyroidism and ophthalmopathy. TCR beta CDR3 regions were amplified from RNA. HTBI primers drove first-round RT-PCR of the TCR CDR3. In TCRdb, the multiplex PCR reads were re-called with MiXCR into one record per CDR3 protein. In the table there are roughly 160,000 distinct CDR3 sequences, 9.4% of which are singletons. Sequencing input: blood. The source is a woman younger than 30 with Graves' hyperthyroidism that later progressed to Graves' ophthalmopathy.

This clonotype was seen more than once but under ten times. The rearrangement uses TRBV4-1 and TRBJ1-1; 7 positions match TRBD1. Germline assignment: CDR1 MGHRA and CDR2 YSYEKL. The CDR3 extends over 13 amino acids. The V gene end was trimmed by 4 bases and the J gene end by 7 bases; junction bases not matched to a gene: 6. In DNA, the CDR3 is TGCGCCAGCAGCCGATCGCGGGACAGTGAAGCTTTCTTT. It encodes CASSRSRDSEAFF.

This clonotype was counted many times. J is TRBJ2-1 and V is TRBV5-1; 8 bases line up with TRBD2. CDR3 size: 15 residues. V trimming: 0 bases; J trimming: 5 bases; junction bases outside the gene matches: 4. CDR1 and CDR2 from the germline V gene are SGHRS and YFSETQ. CDR3 nucleotide sequence: TGCGCCAGCAGCTTGGTAGAAGCGGGGGACAATGAGCAGTTCTTC. It encodes CASSLVEAGDNEQFF.

This clonotype came up many times. The chain uses TRBV6-1 and TRBJ1-2; TRBD1 agrees at 7 bases. The germline CDR1 and CDR2 sequences are MNHNS and SASEGT. The CDR3 loop spans 15 amino acids. With V trimmed by 6 bases and J by 4 bases, 11 bases remained unmatched. CDR3 nucleotide sequence: TGTGCCAGCAGACCCACAGGGGACTTCGGCTATGGCTACACCTTC. Its translation: CASRPTGDFGYGYTF.

This clonotype was found many times. The V and J genes are TRBV28 and TRBJ2-7; TRBD2 matches at 7 bases. J lost 5 bases, V lost 2 bases, and 12 bases had no gene match. This CDR3 spans 16 amino acids. Germline V gene lookup returns CDR1 MDHEN and CDR2 SYDVKM. The CDR3 DNA follows: TGTGCCAGCAGTTTAATTTCTAGCGGCATAATTAACGAGCAGTACTTC. Encoded protein: CASSLISSGIINEQYF.

This clonotype was detected many times. The chain employs TRBV2 and TRBJ2-2; D gene ambiguous. The CDR3 sequence is 12 residues long. Deletions cut 5 bases from V and 4 bases from J, with 5 bases between. Germline assignment: CDR1 SNHLY and CDR2 FYNNEI. CDR3 sequence reads: CASSSPTGELFF. CDR3 nucleotides: TGTGCCAGCAGTTCACCCACCGGGGAGCTGTTTTTT.

This clonotype was detected many times. The CDR3 DNA reads TGTGCCAGCAGCTTCGGCCTCGTTGAGCAGTTCTTC. Its protein product is CASSFGLVEQFF. The chain couples TRBV11-2 to TRBJ2-1; D not resolved. The CDR3 is made up of 12 amino acids. V lost 3 bases to trimming and J lost 9 bases, with 9 bases between them. The V gene's germline CDR1 is SGHAT and CDR2 FQNNGV. The entire variable domain, with the rest obtained from reference TRBV11-2 and TRBJ2-1, is as follows: EAGVAQSPRYKIIEKRQSVAFWCNPISGHATLYWYQQILGQGPKLLIQFQNNGVVDDSQLPKDRFSAERLKGVDSTLKIQPAKLEDSAVYLCASSFGLVEQFFGPGTRLTVL.

This clonotype came up many times. The genes are TRBV15 and TRBJ1-5; no reliable D call. Germline CDR1 is LNHNV and CDR2 is YYDKDF (reference sequence). The CDR3 runs to 15 residues. The V and J ends lost 1 base and 1 base respectively, with 8 bases between them. CDR3 in DNA: TGTGCCACCAGCAGAGCTAGGGTGAGCAATCAGCCCCAGCATTTT. Translating gives CATSRARVSNQPQHF.

This clonotype appeared many times. Written as DNA, the CDR3 is TGTGCCATCCCGGGGCCCTACTATGGCTACACCTTC. Encoded protein: CAIPGPYYGYTF. The chain couples TRBV11-2 to TRBJ1-2, with TRBD1 as a possible D gene (5 bases). The V end lost 10 bases, the J end lost 3 bases, and 12 bases lay between the germline ends. The germline V gene has CDR1 SGHAT and CDR2 FQNNGV. The CDR3 is 12 residues long.

The sample holds many counts of this clonotype. The chain is built from TRBV12-3 or TRBV12-4 and TRBJ2-2; D might be TRBD1 (5 bases). The CDR3 runs to 19 residues. V lost 2 bases and J lost 0, with 19 bases in between. CDR3 protein: CASSLRRGGPTSNTGELFF. Written as DNA, the CDR3 is TGTGCCAGCAGTTTACGAAGGGGTGGACCAACTTCGAACACCGGGGAGCTGTTTTTT.

This clonotype has ten or more counts. The chain joins TRBV6-1 to TRBJ1-1; no definite D call. Germline V gives CDR1 MNHNS, CDR2 SASEGT. The CDR3 is 12 residues long. Trimming left V 7 bases short and J 0 bases short, with 6 bases between. The CDR3 DNA follows: TGTGCCAGCATTTCAATGAACACTGAAGCTTTCTTT. Translated: CASISMNTEAFF.

The table lists this clonotype with many counts. The V and J genes are TRBV6-1 and TRBJ1-5; 9 bases are shared with TRBD1. The germline gives CDR1 MNHNS, CDR2 SASEGT. The V gene end was trimmed by 6 bases and the J gene end by 9 bases; junction bases not matched to a gene: 18. The CDR3 spans 17 residues. DNA for the CDR3: TGTGCCAGCAGCCCCGCGGTGGGGACAGGGCGTCCCCGGCCCCAGCATTTT. Residues: CASSPAVGTGRPRPQHF.

This clonotype was picked up many times. The V and J genes are TRBV6-1 and TRBJ2-1; the match to TRBD2 covers 12 bases. The germline V gene has CDR1 MNHNS and CDR2 SASEGT. The CDR3 is made up of 17 amino acids. V shed 8 bases, J shed 0 bases, and the junction held 8 bases outside the gene matches. CDR3 DNA sequence: TGTGCCAGCTGGGCTAGCGGGGGGGCTCGCTCCTACAATGAGCAGTTCTTC. Protein: CASWASGGARSYNEQFF.

A remark on this clonotype: This may come from a read error, since a much larger clone is one base off. The chain carries TRBV28 and TRBJ1-2; the D is unclear. V lost 8 bases to trimming and J lost 3 bases, with 13 bases between them. CDR1 is MDHEN, CDR2 SYDVKM, per germline. This CDR3 comprises 13 residues. The DNA for the CDR3 is TGTGCCAGCCGGCGAGGGAATGACTATGGCTACACCTTC. This translates into CASRRGNDYGYTF.

The V call is TRBV3-1, the J call TRBJ1-1; possible D gene TRBD1, 5 bases. V lost 5 bases and J lost 3, with 19 bases in between. From germline, CDR1 is LGHDT and CDR2 YNNKEL (reference sequence). The CDR3 sequence is 16 residues long. The CDR3 DNA sequence: TGTGCCAGCAGCTCCTTTTCGGGCAGGGCGGACACTGAAGCTTTCTTT. It encodes CASSSFSGRADTEAFF. The full variable domain, with the rest looked up from reference TRBV3-1 and TRBJ1-1, is DTAVSQTPKYLVTQMGNDKSIKCEQNLGHDTMYWYKQDSKKFLKIMFSYNNKELIINETVPNRFSPKSPDKAHLNLHINSLELGDSAVYFCASSSFSGRADTEAFFGQGTRLTVV.

This clonotype was observed at least ten times. The V call is TRBV9, the J call TRBJ1-1; unclear D gene. Trimming pared 0 bases from V and 1 base from J, leaving 4 bases between. CDR1 SGDLS and CDR2 YYNGEE come from the germline V gene. There are 13 residues in the CDR3. CDR3 loop: CASSVGKNTEAFF. Here the CDR3 DNA reads TGTGCCAGCAGCGTAGGCAAGAACACTGAAGCTTTCTTT.